This TCR beta chain was profiled in a study of CD8 T cells in Susac syndrome. Random-hexamer reverse transcription was applied to about 0.45 to 1 ug RNA. The TCR beta CDR3 was amplified by immunoSEQ multiplex PCR across 54 Vbeta, 13 Jbeta. TCRdb analysed the immunoSEQ multiplex PCR reads with MiXCR anew, one entry per CDR3 protein. Seen here are under 200,000 distinct CDR3 sequences, just under 95% observed once, and the top ten hold roughly 0.15%. CDR1 and CDR2 from the germline V gene are SGHAT and FQNNGV. V lost 3 bases and J lost 5, with 16 bases in between. This CDR3 has 15 residues. CD8+ and CD4+ T cells from blood underwent TCR beta sequencing, which was carried out in a high-throughput format. Negative isolation yielded CD4+ and CD8+ T cells, and FACS enriched TEMRA cells.

This sequence originates from a human donor in good health. V gene TRBV11-2 combines with J gene TRBJ2-5; D might be TRBD2 (5 bases). Sample: CD4+ T cells from PBMCs. This CDR3 is CASSFLGRIVETQYF. In nucleotides, the CDR3 is TGTGCCAGCAGCTTCCTAGGGAGAATCGTGGAGACCCAGTACTTC.